Given below is one T cell receptor beta chain in context. This CDR3 comprises 15 residues. Looked up from germline, CDR1 is SGDLS and CDR2 is YYNGEE. The V gene end was trimmed by 2 bases and the J gene end by 6 bases; junction bases not matched to a gene: 7. This specimen belongs to a study of blood T cell repertoires in COVID-19. As for the study in general: Sites across the United States, Italy and Spain contributed samples from acute and convalescent COVID-19. The cDNA or gDNA used as material had been derived from T cells, B-cell-depleted T cells, or PBMCs.

Study processing details: Scientists estimated how many nucleated cells there were by amplifying reference gene primers. Here immunoSEQ multiplex PCR was the method, and the copy in TCRdb shows in-frame clones only, minus some. Clone size and the V and J calls come from that table; the DNA yielded D and trimming. The table shows 50,000 to 70,000 clones, with about 81% occurring only once. What was sequenced was peripheral blood. The chain joins TRBV9 to TRBJ1-4; 7 bases match TRBD1. This clonotype originated in a man in his 70s with active COVID-19. CDR3 bases: TGTGCCAGCAGCGTCGACGACAGGGCCCATGAAAAACTGTTTTTT. This encodes CASSVDDRAHEKLFF.